The rows below give T cell receptor beta chains drawn from one sample of a study of blood T cell repertoires in COVID-19. The protocol was immunoSEQ multiplex PCR, while the TCRdb copy is restricted to in-frame clones and leaves out a portion. The top ten hold approximately 1.5% of the sample, which has 250,000 to 350,000 clones, approximately 84% seen once. What was sequenced was peripheral blood. The source of these receptors is a human donor with COVID-19, enrolled during active disease. The donor label of this sample is uncertain. CDR3s include the opening cysteine and the closing phenylalanine or tryptophan. D genes are given only for firm matches. A clone size is listed for some rows: how often the clone was seen (once, few, many), or a class if it is expanded.

CDR3nt	CDR3aa	d_gene	abundance	v_gene	j_gene
TGTGCCAGCAGCTTAGGAATGGGTGTGAGGGAGGGAGGCTACACCTTC	CASSLGMGVREGGYTF	NA	once	TRBV11-2	TRBJ1-2
TGTGCCAGCAGCCCGGGACAGGGCGCTCCCCTCGGAAACACCATATATTTT	CASSPGQGAPLGNTIYF	TRBD1	NA	TRBV7-9	TRBJ1-3
TGTGCCAGCGGTCCTCCCGGGACAGATAATGAAAAACTGTTTTTT	CASGPPGTDNEKLFF	TRBD1	NA	TRBV9	TRBJ1-4
TGTGCCAGCAGCCTGGGGCATCAGGAGCCCCAGCATTTT	CASSLGHQEPQHF	NA	once	TRBV7-9	TRBJ1-5
TGTGCCAGCAGCGTACCAGGGTTTTACGAGCAGTACTTC	CASSVPGFYEQYF	NA	NA	TRBV11-2	TRBJ2-7
TGCAGTGCCGGGGAGGGAACCGAGCAGTACTTC	CSAGEGTEQYF	TRBD2	once	TRBV20-1	TRBJ2-7
TGTGCCAGCAGCCTTCCCTACCCGGGGGTCTTGGGAGTCACAGGAGAGACCCAGTACTTC	CASSLPYPGVLGVTGETQYF	NA	NA	TRBV9	TRBJ2-5
TGTGCCAGCAGCCTCGAGGGGGCACCTAATGAAAAACTGTTTTTT	CASSLEGAPNEKLFF	TRBD1	NA	TRBV5-8	TRBJ1-4
TGTGCCAGCAGCTTCCTCGGGACAGGGGAAAACGGGGAGCTGTTTTTT	CASSFLGTGENGELFF	TRBD1	NA	TRBV11-2	TRBJ2-2
TGTGCCACCAACCCTAGCGCCGGAACGAACACTGAAGCTTTCTTT	CATNPSAGTNTEAFF	NA	NA	TRBV28	TRBJ1-1
TGTGCCAGCAGCGTCTCAGGGCTGTGGAATGAGCAGTTCTTC	CASSVSGLWNEQFF	NA	NA	TRBV9	TRBJ2-1
TGTGCCAGCAGGAAAAGACCAGGAATTTCCACTGAAGCTTTCTTT	CASRKRPGISTEAFF	NA	NA	TRBV2	TRBJ1-1
TGCGCCAGCAGCTTGGCGACGGGGGACCAAGAGACCCAGTACTTC	CASSLATGDQETQYF	NA	NA	TRBV5-1	TRBJ2-5
TGCGCCAGCAGCGGTCGACTAGAACACGAAGAGACCCAGTACTTC	CASSGRLEHEETQYF	NA	NA	TRBV5-1	TRBJ2-5
TGTGCCAGCAGCTCCGGGACTTTCGGGGAGCTGTTTTTT	CASSSGTFGELFF	NA	NA	TRBV7-9	TRBJ2-2
TGCGCCAGCAGCTTGGGGTTCGGCGGGTCGGATTCCCAGTACTTC	CASSLGFGGSDSQYF	NA	NA	TRBV5-1	TRBJ2-5
TGTGCCAGCTCCCCGCTAAACCAACGGGGTGACGAGACCCAGTACTTC	CASSPLNQRGDETQYF	NA	NA	TRBV18	TRBJ2-5
TGTGCCAGCAGCAACCGGGGATGGAATGGCTACACCTTC	CASSNRGWNGYTF	NA	NA	TRBV21-1	TRBJ1-2
TGTGCCAGTAGTAAAGCCGGGACACACCAAGAGACCCAGTACTTC	CASSKAGTHQETQYF	NA	NA	TRBV19	TRBJ2-5
TGTGCCAGTAGTATAGATCAAGGGGATTCACCCCTCCACTTT	CASSIDQGDSPLHF	NA	NA	TRBV19	TRBJ1-6
TGTGCCAGCAGCATCCAGGGGGAGCCCTACAATGAGCAGTTCTTC	CASSIQGEPYNEQFF	TRBD1	NA	TRBV7-8	TRBJ2-1
TGTGCCTGGAGGCCTAGGGGGAGCGATGGCTACACCTTC	CAWRPRGSDGYTF	NA	NA	TRBV30	TRBJ1-2
TGCGCCAGCGAAGGGACAGGGAAAGAGACCCAGTACTTC	CASEGTGKETQYF	TRBD1	NA	TRBV5-1	TRBJ2-5
TGTGCCAGCAGCTTAACAGGGGGCACTGAAGCTTTCTTT	CASSLTGGTEAFF	TRBD1	few	TRBV6-5	TRBJ1-1
TGCGCCAGCAGCCCCCGGACAGGGGAGGGATCACCCCTCCACTTT	CASSPRTGEGSPLHF	TRBD1	NA	TRBV5-1	TRBJ1-6
TGTGCCAGCTCACCATGGGCGGGAGGTCAAGATACGCAGTATTTT	CASSPWAGGQDTQYF	TRBD2	NA	TRBV18	TRBJ2-3
TGTGCCAGCAGCTATACAGACAGGGGGAACACTGAAGCTTTCTTT	CASSYTDRGNTEAFF	TRBD1	once	TRBV11-3	TRBJ1-1
TGTGCCAGCAGCCAATGGGGGGGAGGACAAACCGGGGAGCTGTTTTTT	CASSQWGGGQTGELFF	TRBD2	NA	TRBV4-2	TRBJ2-2
TGTGCCAGCAGTTATATACAGGGGGACTATGGCTACACCTTC	CASSYIQGDYGYTF	TRBD1	NA	TRBV6-6	TRBJ1-2
TGTGCCAGCAGCCTGTACACCGGGGAGCTGTTTTTT	CASSLYTGELFF	NA	NA	TRBV11-2	TRBJ2-2
TGCGCCAGCAGCATGGGACTAGCCTATGAGCAGTTCTTC	CASSMGLAYEQFF	TRBD2	once	TRBV5-1	TRBJ2-1
TGTGCCAGCAGGTTGACAGGGAGTCATCAGCCCCAGCATTTT	CASRLTGSHQPQHF	TRBD1	once	TRBV27	TRBJ1-5
TGTGCCAGCCCTACTTCGGACGGAGCGGACACCGGGGAGCTGTTTTTT	CASPTSDGADTGELFF	NA	few	TRBV21-1	TRBJ2-2
TGTGCCAGCAGCCCACCAGGGGGAACCTACAATGAGCAGTTCTTC	CASSPPGGTYNEQFF	TRBD1	NA	TRBV28	TRBJ2-1
TGTGCCAGCAGCTCCTCCCAGCGGTACAATGAGCAGTTCTTC	CASSSSQRYNEQFF	NA	NA	TRBV7-2	TRBJ2-1
TGCGCCAGCACCCGACAGGGTGATGTGGCAGAGACCCAGTACTTC	CASTRQGDVAETQYF	TRBD1	NA	TRBV5-1	TRBJ2-5
TGTGCCAGCACCCCAGGGACCATCAGGGGTGAAAAACTGTTTTTT	CASTPGTIRGEKLFF	NA	NA	TRBV28	TRBJ1-4
TGTGCCAGCACCCTAGACTGGAATCAGCCCCAGCATTTT	CASTLDWNQPQHF	NA	NA	TRBV28	TRBJ1-5
TGTGCCAGCGAGCTCGCTGGTGGCTACACCTTC	CASELAGGYTF	NA	NA	TRBV6-5	TRBJ1-2
TGTGCCAGCAGCTGGGACAGCTACGAGCAGTACTTC	CASSWDSYEQYF	TRBD1	NA	TRBV5-6	TRBJ2-7
TGTGCCACCAGCAGAACTCCGGGACAGTCCTACGAGCAGTACTTC	CATSRTPGQSYEQYF	TRBD1	NA	TRBV15	TRBJ2-7
TGTGCCAGCAGCTCCGGAAGCGGTAGCTCCTACAATGAGCAGTTCTTC	CASSSGSGSSYNEQFF	NA	NA	TRBV5-4	TRBJ2-1
TGTGCCAGCAGTTCCCGGACTATTTCCTACGAGCAGTACTTC	CASSSRTISYEQYF	NA	NA	TRBV6-2/TRBV6-3	TRBJ2-7
TGCGCCAGCAGCCTCAGGACAGGGGGCGCCTACGAGCAGTACTTC	CASSLRTGGAYEQYF	TRBD1	NA	TRBV4-3	TRBJ2-7
TGTGCCTGGAGTGCCGACCGGGGGGTAGGAAACACCATATATTTT	CAWSADRGVGNTIYF	NA	once	TRBV30	TRBJ1-3
TGTGCCAGCAGTTTATCGGTGGGCGCGGGAGTCTCCTACGAGCAGTACTTC	CASSLSVGAGVSYEQYF	TRBD2	NA	TRBV27	TRBJ2-7
TGTGCCAGCAGCTTAGCCCGAGACAGGGCCACCGGGGAGCTGTTTTTT	CASSLARDRATGELFF	TRBD1	NA	TRBV7-9	TRBJ2-2
TGTGCCAGCAGCCCTGGGCGGGGGTCTTCACCCCTCCACTTT	CASSPGRGSSPLHF	NA	NA	TRBV7-8	TRBJ1-6
TGTGCCAGTAACGGGAGGGTTCGGGAGACCCAGTACTTC	CASNGRVRETQYF	TRBD2	NA	TRBV19	TRBJ2-5
TGTGCCAGCAGCTTGGGGGGCGGGAGAGGGTACAATGAGCAGTTCTTC	CASSLGGGRGYNEQFF	TRBD2	NA	TRBV5-4	TRBJ2-1
TGCGCCAGCACGACAGGGTGGGGAAGCACAGATACGCAGTATTTT	CASTTGWGSTDTQYF	TRBD1	NA	TRBV5-1	TRBJ2-3
TGTGCCAGTAGACCAGGACTAGCGATTAACACCGGGGAGCTGTTTTTT	CASRPGLAINTGELFF	TRBD2	NA	TRBV19	TRBJ2-2
TGCGCCAGCAGCCAAGAACAGTTGAACACTGAAGCTTTCTTT	CASSQEQLNTEAFF	NA	NA	TRBV4-3	TRBJ1-1
TGTGCCAGCAGCTTAGGCCGCGGACAGGGACAAGAGACCCAGTACTTC	CASSLGRGQGQETQYF	TRBD1	NA	TRBV7-8	TRBJ2-5
TGTGCCAGCACGGCAAGCGGGAGTACTGAGCAGTTCTTC	CASTASGSTEQFF	TRBD2	NA	TRBV2	TRBJ2-1
TGTGCCACCAGTGACGGGACTAGTTCCTACAATGAGCAGTTCTTC	CATSDGTSSYNEQFF	TRBD2	NA	TRBV24-1	TRBJ2-1